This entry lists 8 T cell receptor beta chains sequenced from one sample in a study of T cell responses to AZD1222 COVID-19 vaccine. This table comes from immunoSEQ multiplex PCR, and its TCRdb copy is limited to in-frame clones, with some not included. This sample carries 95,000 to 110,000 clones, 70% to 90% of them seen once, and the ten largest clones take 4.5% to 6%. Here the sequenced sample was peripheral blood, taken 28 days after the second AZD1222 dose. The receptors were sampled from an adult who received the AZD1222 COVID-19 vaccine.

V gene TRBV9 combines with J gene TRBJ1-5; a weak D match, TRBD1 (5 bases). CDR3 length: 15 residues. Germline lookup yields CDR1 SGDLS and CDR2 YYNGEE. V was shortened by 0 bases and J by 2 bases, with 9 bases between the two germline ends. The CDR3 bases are TGTGCCAGCAGCGTAGACGGCAGGGGCAATCAGCCCCAGCATTTT. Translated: CASSVDGRGNQPQHF.

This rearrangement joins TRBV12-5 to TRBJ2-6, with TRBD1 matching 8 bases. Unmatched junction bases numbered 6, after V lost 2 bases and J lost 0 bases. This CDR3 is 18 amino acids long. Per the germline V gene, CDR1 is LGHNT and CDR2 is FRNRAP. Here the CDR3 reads CASGLTLTGGSGANVLTF. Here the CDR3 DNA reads TGTGCTAGTGGTTTGACCCTCACAGGGGGCTCTGGGGCCAACGTCCTGACTTTC.

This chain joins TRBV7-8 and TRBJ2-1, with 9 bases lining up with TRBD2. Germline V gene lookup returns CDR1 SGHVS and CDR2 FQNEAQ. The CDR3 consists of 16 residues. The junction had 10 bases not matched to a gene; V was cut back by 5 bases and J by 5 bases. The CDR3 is CASSPARLAGNNEQFF. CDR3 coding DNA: TGTGCCAGCAGCCCAGCGAGGCTAGCGGGGAACAATGAGCAGTTCTTC.

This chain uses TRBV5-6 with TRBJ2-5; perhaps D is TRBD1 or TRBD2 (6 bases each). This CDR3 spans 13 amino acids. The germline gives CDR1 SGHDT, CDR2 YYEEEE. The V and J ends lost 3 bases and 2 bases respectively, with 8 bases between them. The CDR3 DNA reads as TGTGCCAGCAGCTGGGGGGCTCAAGAGACCCAGTACTTC. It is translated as CASSWGAQETQYF.

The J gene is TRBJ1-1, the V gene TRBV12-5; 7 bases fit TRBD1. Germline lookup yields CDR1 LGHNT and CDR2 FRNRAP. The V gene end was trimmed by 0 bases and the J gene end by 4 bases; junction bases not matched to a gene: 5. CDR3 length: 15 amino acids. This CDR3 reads CASGLVLRGPTEAFF. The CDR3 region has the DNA TGTGCTAGTGGTTTGGTACTGAGGGGGCCCACTGAAGCTTTCTTT.

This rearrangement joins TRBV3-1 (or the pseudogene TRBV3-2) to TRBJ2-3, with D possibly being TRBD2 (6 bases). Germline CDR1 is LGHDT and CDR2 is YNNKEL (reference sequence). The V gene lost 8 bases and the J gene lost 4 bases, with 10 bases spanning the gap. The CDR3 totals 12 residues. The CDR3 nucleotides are TGTGCCAGCGGGTGGGGGGCAGATACGCAGTATTTT. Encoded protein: CASGWGADTQYF.

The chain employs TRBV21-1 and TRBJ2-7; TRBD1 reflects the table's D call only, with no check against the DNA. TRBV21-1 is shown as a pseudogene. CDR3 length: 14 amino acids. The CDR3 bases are TGTGCCAGCAGCAAGGACAGGGCGTTTGGCGAGCAGTACTTC. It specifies CASSKDRAFGEQYF.

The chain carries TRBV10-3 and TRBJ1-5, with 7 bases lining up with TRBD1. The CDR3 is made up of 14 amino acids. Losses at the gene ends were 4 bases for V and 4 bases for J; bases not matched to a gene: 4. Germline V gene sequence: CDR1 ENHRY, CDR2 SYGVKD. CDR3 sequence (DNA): TGTGCCATCAGTGGAGACAGGGATAATCAGCCCCAGCATTTT. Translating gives CAISGDRDNQPQHF.